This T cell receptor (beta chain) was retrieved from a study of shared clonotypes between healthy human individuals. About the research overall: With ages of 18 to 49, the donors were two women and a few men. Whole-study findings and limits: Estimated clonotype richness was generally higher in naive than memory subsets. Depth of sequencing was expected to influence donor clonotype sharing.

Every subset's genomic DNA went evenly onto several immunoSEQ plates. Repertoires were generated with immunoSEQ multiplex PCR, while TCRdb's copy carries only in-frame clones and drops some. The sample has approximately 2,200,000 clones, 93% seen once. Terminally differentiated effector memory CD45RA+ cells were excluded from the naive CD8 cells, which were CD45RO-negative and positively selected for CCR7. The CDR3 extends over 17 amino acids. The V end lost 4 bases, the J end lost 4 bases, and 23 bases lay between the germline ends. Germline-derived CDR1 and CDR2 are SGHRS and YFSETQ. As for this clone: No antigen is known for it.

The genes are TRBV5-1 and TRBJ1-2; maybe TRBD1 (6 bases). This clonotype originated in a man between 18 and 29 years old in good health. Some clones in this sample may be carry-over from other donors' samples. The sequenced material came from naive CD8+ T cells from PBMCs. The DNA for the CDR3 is TGCGCCAGCAGCCCCGCCAACGGGAGGGGGACGGGCTATGGCTACACCTTC. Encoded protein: CASSPANGRGTGYGYTF.